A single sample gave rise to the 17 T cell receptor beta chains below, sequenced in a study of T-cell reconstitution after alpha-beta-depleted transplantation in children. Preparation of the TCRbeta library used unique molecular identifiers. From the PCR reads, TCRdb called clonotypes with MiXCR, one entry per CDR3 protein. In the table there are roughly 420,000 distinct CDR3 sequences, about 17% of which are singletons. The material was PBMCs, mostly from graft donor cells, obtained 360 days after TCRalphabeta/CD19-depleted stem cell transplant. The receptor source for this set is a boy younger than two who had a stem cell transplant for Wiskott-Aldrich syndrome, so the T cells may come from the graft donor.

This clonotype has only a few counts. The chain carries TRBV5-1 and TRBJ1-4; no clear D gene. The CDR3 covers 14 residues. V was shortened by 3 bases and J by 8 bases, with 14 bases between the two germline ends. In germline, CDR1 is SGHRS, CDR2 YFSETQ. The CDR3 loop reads CASSYGGSREKLFF. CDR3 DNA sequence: TGCGCCAGCAGCTACGGAGGGTCCCGAGAAAAACTGTTTTTT.

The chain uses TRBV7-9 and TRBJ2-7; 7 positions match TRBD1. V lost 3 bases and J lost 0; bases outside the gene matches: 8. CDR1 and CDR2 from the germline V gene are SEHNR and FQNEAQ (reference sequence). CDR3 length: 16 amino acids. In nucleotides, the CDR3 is TGTGCCAGCAGCTTCTCGTTCCGGGACAGCTCCTACGAGCAGTACTTC. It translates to CASSFSFRDSSYEQYF.

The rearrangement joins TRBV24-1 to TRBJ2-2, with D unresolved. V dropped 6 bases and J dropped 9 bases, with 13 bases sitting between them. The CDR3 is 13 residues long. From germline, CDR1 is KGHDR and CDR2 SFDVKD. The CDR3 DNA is TGTGCCACCAGTCCGGATACACCAAGGGAGCTGTTTTTT. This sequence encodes CATSPDTPRELFF.

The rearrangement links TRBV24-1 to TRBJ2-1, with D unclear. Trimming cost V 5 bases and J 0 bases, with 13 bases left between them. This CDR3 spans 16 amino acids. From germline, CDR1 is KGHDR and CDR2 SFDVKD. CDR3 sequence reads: CATSVSGSSSYNEQFF. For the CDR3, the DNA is TGTGCCACCAGTGTCTCAGGCTCCAGCTCCTACAATGAGCAGTTCTTC.

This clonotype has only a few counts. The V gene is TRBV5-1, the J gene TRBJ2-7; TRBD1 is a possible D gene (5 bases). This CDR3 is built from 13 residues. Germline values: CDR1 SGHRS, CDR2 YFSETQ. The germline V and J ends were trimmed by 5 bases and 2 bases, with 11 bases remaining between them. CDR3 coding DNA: TGCGCCAGCAGGGGCAGGGATACCTACGAGCAGTACTTC. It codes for CASRGRDTYEQYF.

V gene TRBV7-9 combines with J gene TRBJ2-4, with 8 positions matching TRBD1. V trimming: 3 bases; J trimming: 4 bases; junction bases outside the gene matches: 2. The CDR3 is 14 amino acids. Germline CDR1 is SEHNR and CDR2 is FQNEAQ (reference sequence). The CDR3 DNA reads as TGTGCCAGCAGCTTGGGGACAGGAAAAAACATTCAGTACTTC. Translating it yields CASSLGTGKNIQYF.

CDR3 sequence (DNA): TGTGCCAGCAAGGGCGATCCCTACGAGCAGTACTTC. Translating it yields CASKGDPYEQYF. V is TRBV2 and J is TRBJ2-7, with D hard to call. Germline V lookup: CDR1 SNHLY, CDR2 FYNNEI. Deletions cut 7 bases from V and 2 bases from J, with 9 bases between. This CDR3 has 12 residues.

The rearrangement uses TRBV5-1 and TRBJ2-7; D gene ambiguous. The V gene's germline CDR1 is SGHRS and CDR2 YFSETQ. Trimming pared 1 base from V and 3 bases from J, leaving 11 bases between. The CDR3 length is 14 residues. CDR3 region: CASSLPGQRYEQYF. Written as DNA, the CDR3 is TGCGCCAGCAGCTTGCCCGGGCAGCGCTACGAGCAGTACTTC.

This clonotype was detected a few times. The CDR3 here is CASSLVGGTQYF. DNA of the CDR3: TGTGCCAGCAGTTTAGTAGGGGGGACCCAGTACTTC. The chain recombines TRBV27 with TRBJ2-5, with TRBD1 as a possible D gene (6 bases). The CDR3 covers 12 residues. Trimming shortened V by 2 bases and J by 7 bases, and 8 bases separated the two germline ends. The V gene's germline CDR1 is MNHEY and CDR2 SMNVEV (reference sequence).

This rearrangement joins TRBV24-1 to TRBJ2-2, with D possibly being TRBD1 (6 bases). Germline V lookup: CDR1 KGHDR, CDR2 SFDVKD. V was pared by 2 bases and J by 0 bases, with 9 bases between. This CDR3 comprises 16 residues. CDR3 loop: CATSDSGVSNTGELFF. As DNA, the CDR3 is TGTGCCACCAGTGATTCAGGGGTTTCGAACACCGGGGAGCTGTTTTTT.

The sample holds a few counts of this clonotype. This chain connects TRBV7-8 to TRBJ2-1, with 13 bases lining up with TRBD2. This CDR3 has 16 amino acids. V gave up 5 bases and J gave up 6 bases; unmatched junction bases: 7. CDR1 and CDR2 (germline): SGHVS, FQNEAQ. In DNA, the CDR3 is TGTGCCAGCAGCACTGCCGGGACTAGCGGGGTCAATGAGCAGTTCTTC. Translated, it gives CASSTAGTSGVNEQFF.

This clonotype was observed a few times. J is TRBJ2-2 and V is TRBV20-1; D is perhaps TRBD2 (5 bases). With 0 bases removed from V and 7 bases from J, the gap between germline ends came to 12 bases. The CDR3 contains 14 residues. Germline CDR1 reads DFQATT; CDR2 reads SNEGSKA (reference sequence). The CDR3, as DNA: TGCAGTGCTAGAGATAGGACTTCCGGCGGGGAGCTGTTTTTT. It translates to CSARDRTSGGELFF.

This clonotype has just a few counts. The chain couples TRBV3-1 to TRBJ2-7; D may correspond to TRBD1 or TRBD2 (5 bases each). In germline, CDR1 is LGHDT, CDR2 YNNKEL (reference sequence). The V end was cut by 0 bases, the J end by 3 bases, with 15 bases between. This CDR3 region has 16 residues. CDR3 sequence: CASSQDLRWGFYEQYF. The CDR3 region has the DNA TGTGCCAGCAGCCAAGATCTTCGTTGGGGGTTCTACGAGCAGTACTTC.

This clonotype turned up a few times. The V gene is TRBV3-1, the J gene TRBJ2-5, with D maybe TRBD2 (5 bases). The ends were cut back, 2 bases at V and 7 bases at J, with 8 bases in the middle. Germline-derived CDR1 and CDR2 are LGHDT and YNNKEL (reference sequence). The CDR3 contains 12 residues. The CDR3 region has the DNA TGTGCCAGCAGCCAAACCCGGGGGACCCAGTACTTC. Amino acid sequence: CASSQTRGTQYF.

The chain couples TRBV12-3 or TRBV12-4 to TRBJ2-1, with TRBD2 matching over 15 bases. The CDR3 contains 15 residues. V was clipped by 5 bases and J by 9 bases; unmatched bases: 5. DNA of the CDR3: TGTGCCAGCAGTCCTGGACTAGCGGGAGGGCTTGAGCAGTTCTTC. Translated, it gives CASSPGLAGGLEQFF.

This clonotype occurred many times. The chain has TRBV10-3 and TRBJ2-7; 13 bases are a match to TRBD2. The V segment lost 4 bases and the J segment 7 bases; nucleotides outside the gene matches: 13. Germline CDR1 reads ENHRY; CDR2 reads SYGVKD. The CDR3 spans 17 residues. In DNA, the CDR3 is TGTGCCATCAGTGGACCGGCTGGACTAGCGGGAGCATGGGAGCAGTACTTC. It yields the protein CAISGPAGLAGAWEQYF.

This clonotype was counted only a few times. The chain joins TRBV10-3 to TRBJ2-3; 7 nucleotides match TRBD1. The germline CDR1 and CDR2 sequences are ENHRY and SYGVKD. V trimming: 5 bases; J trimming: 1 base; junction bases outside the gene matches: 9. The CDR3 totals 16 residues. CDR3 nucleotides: TGTGCCATCAGTAAATCGACAGGGTCACGCACAGATACGCAGTATTTT. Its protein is CAISKSTGSRTDTQYF.